This T cell receptor (beta chain) was profiled in a study of T cell responses to AZD1222 COVID-19 vaccine. Study-wide points: Distributed over spike, vaccine-associated CD4 TCRs predominated at 160-218 and 743-854. The repertoires were collected only after the peak T cell response. Clonal diversity was possibly underestimated, and white British individuals and females predominated among donors.

Concerning this clone itself: Its antigen is as yet unknown.

This CDR3 is 15 amino acids long. V lost 4 bases to trimming and J lost 0 bases; unmatched junction nucleotides: 4. Germline loops: CDR1 MNHEY, CDR2 SVGAGI. Produced via immunoSEQ multiplex PCR; TCRdb's table is partial and in-frame only. The data contain roughly 140,000 clones, around 89% of them seen just once; the ten biggest clones take up 3% to 4%. The chain links TRBV6-5 to TRBJ1-1; 8 positions agree with TRBD1. Material: peripheral blood, obtained on day 0 of MenACWY control vaccination. The TCR sequence derives from an adult in good health. CDR3 sequence reads: CASSFGQGLNTEAFF. The CDR3 nucleotides are TGTGCCAGCAGTTTCGGACAGGGTTTGAACACTGAAGCTTTCTTT.